Listed below are T cell receptor beta chains from one sample, sequenced in a study of cytomegalovirus exposure and HLA in healthy donors. Here immunoSEQ multiplex PCR was the method, and the copy in TCRdb shows in-frame clones only, minus some. Among a few hundred thousand clones, around 90% were seen once, and the ten largest hold about 1.7%. The specimen was PBMCs. These receptors all come from a girl aged 2-10 years in good health and CMV-seronegative. Each CDR3 is given with its conserved first and last residue. D genes are given only for firm matches. Only some rows state a clone size, as once, few, many or a class for expanded clones.

-	-	TRBV5-4	TRBJ1-6	CASSLGGRHKSPLHF	TGTGCCAGCAGCTTGGGGGGGAGGCATAAGTCACCCCTCCACTTT
once	-	TRBV6-5	TRBJ2-5	CASSREETQYF	TGTGCCAGCAGCCGAGAAGAGACCCAGTACTTC
once	TRBD2	TRBV11-1	TRBJ2-5	CASSFSSGRAETQYF	TGTGCCAGCAGTTTTTCTAGCGGGAGGGCCGAGACCCAGTACTTC
-	TRBD1	TRBV10-3	TRBJ2-5	CAISEQGTYSETQYF	TGTGCCATCAGTGAACAGGGGACCTACTCTGAGACCCAGTACTTC
-	TRBD1	TRBV5-1	TRBJ1-4	CARSGTGSIPTNEKLFF	TGCGCCAGAAGCGGGACAGGGTCTATCCCAACTAATGAAAAACTGTTTTTT
few	-	TRBV6-1	TRBJ2-7	CASSEAAGKGYEQYF	TGTGCCAGCAGTGAAGCGGCAGGGAAGGGGTACGAGCAGTACTTC
-	-	TRBV10-3	TRBJ2-6	CAIRVPHRASGANVLTF	TGTGCCATCAGAGTCCCCCACAGGGCCTCTGGGGCCAACGTCCTGACTTTC
-	-	TRBV5-1	TRBJ1-5	CASSLHSNQPQHF	TGCGCCAGCAGCTTGCATAGCAATCAGCCCCAGCATTTT
-	-	TRBV29-1	TRBJ1-2	CSVDAENYGYTF	TGCAGCGTTGACGCCGAGAACTATGGCTACACCTTC
-	-	TRBV9	TRBJ1-1	CASSPNLEISYTEAFF	TGTGCCAGCAGCCCCAACCTGGAGATTAGTTACACTGAAGCTTTCTTT
-	TRBD1	TRBV9	TRBJ1-6	CASSSSSRQGANSPLHF	TGTGCCAGCAGCTCCAGTTCCAGACAGGGGGCGAATTCACCCCTCCACTTT
-	-	TRBV2	TRBJ2-6	CASRPGTARSGANVLTF	TGTGCCAGCAGGCCCGGGACTGCCCGCTCTGGGGCCAACGTCCTGACTTTC
few	-	TRBV30	TRBJ2-1	CAWSVRIREGEQFF	TGTGCCTGGAGTGTAAGAATACGGGAAGGTGAGCAGTTCTTC
-	TRBD2	TRBV18	TRBJ2-7	CASSPLAGFYEQYF	TGTGCCAGCTCACCACTAGCGGGGTTCTACGAGCAGTACTTC
-	TRBD2	TRBV4-1	TRBJ2-1	CASSQEGGRRNEQFF	TGCGCCAGCAGCCAAGAGGGGGGGAGACGGAATGAGCAGTTCTTC
-	-	TRBV5-1	TRBJ2-3	CASSLAGVRDTQYF	TGCGCCAGCAGCTTGGCGGGGGTAAGGGATACGCAGTATTTT
-	-	TRBV27	TRBJ1-4	CASSFGRTPRGEKLFF	TGTGCCAGCAGTTTCGGTCGAACCCCTAGGGGGGAAAAACTGTTTTTT
-	TRBD1	TRBV7-9	TRBJ1-1	CASSMTGVNTEAFF	TGTGCCAGCAGCATGACAGGGGTGAACACTGAAGCTTTCTTT
-	-	TRBV7-6	TRBJ2-1	CANTGTLIYNEQFF	TGTGCCAACACCGGGACACTGATTTACAATGAGCAGTTCTTC
-	-	TRBV27	TRBJ2-1	CASSRNRDIAFF	TGTGCCAGCAGTCGAAACCGGGACATCGCGTTCTTC
once	-	TRBV6-5	TRBJ2-1	CASSYSRGGSYNEQFF	TGTGCCAGCAGTTACTCGAGGGGGGGCTCCTACAATGAGCAGTTCTTC
-	TRBD2	TRBV19	TRBJ2-2	CASSGTRGAGELFF	TGTGCCAGTAGCGGGACTAGGGGGGCCGGGGAGCTGTTTTTT
-	-	TRBV4-1	TRBJ2-7	CASSQDGGSYEQYF	TGCGCCAGCAGCCAAGACGGCGGCTCCTACGAGCAGTACTTC
-	-	TRBV20-1	TRBJ1-1	CSARGTTGAFF	TGCAGTGCTAGAGGGACAACGGGAGCTTTCTTT
-	TRBD1	TRBV4-2	TRBJ1-3	CASSHDRDAGNTIYF	TGTGCCAGCAGCCACGACAGGGACGCTGGAAACACCATATATTTT
-	TRBD1	TRBV7-9	TRBJ1-4	CASSLNRGTTNEKLFF	TGTGCCAGCAGCTTGAACAGGGGTACAACTAATGAAAAACTGTTTTTT
-	-	TRBV29-1	TRBJ2-7	CSVETGFEQYF	TGCAGCGTTGAAACCGGGTTCGAGCAGTACTTC
-	TRBD2	TRBV5-6	TRBJ2-1	CASSLGIGTSGRAFEQFF	TGTGCCAGCAGCTTGGGTATTGGGACTAGCGGGAGGGCCTTTGAGCAGTTCTTC
once	-	TRBV19	TRBJ2-5	CASSMGPGTQYF	TGTGCCAGTAGTATGGGCCCTGGGACCCAGTACTTC
few	TRBD1	TRBV5-6	TRBJ2-3	CASSSMDRGVDTQYF	TGTGCCAGCAGCTCCATGGACAGGGGAGTTGATACGCAGTATTTT
-	TRBD1	TRBV10-3	TRBJ2-1	CAISERIGTGLDEQFF	TGTGCCATCAGTGAGCGAATCGGGACAGGGTTGGATGAGCAGTTCTTC
-	TRBD1	TRBV30	TRBJ2-7	CAWNRPGTGIYEQYF	TGTGCCTGGAACCGACCGGGGACAGGGATCTACGAGCAGTACTTC
-	TRBD1	TRBV19	TRBJ1-5	CASSRTGELGQPQHF	TGTGCCAGTAGTAGGACAGGGGAATTGGGTCAGCCCCAGCATTTT
once	TRBD2	TRBV30	TRBJ2-1	CAWSGGTSGGVNEQFF	TGTGCCTGGAGTGGTGGTACTAGCGGGGGAGTTAATGAGCAGTTCTTC
-	TRBD1	TRBV7-9	TRBJ2-7	CAILGQGTDEQYF	TGTGCCATTCTGGGACAGGGGACCGACGAGCAGTACTTC
-	TRBD1	TRBV9	TRBJ2-7	CASSVEGTGGYEQYF	TGTGCCAGCAGCGTAGAGGGGACAGGAGGCTACGAGCAGTACTTC
-	-	TRBV5-6	TRBJ2-1	CASSPAPGLARFF	TGTGCCAGCAGCCCGGCCCCTGGACTCGCGAGATTCTTC
-	-	TRBV7-9	TRBJ2-2	CSSSYRSVPGELFF	TGTTCCAGCAGCTACCGCAGCGTCCCCGGGGAGCTGTTTTTT
-	TRBD1	TRBV5-1	TRBJ2-5	CASSLAGLGTGQETQYF	TGCGCCAGCAGCTTGGCCGGTTTAGGGACAGGTCAAGAGACCCAGTACTTC
once	-	TRBV20-1	TRBJ2-1	CSATYYNEQFF	TGCAGTGCCACTTACTACAATGAGCAGTTCTTC
-	-	TRBV6-6	TRBJ2-1	CASSYSTPSSYNEQFF	TGTGCCAGCAGTTACTCGACTCCAAGCTCCTACAATGAGCAGTTCTTC
-	TRBD1	TRBV11-3	TRBJ1-1	CASSSSTGPNTEAFF	TGTGCCAGCAGCTCATCGACAGGGCCTAACACTGAAGCTTTCTTT
-	TRBD1	TRBV6-6	TRBJ2-5	CASREQGGETQYF	TGTGCCAGCAGAGAACAGGGGGGAGAGACCCAGTACTTC
-	TRBD2	TRBV27	TRBJ2-7	CASSLFGGRAEYEQYF	TGTGCCAGCAGTTTATTCGGCGGGAGGGCCGAGTACGAGCAGTACTTC
-	-	TRBV27	TRBJ1-5	CASRRRAAQPQHF	TGTGCCAGCAGGCGCAGGGCCGCTCAGCCCCAGCATTTT
-	-	TRBV6-4	TRBJ1-2	CASSNLGTDGWGDGYTF	TGTGCCAGCAGTAATTTAGGGACCGACGGCTGGGGGGATGGCTACACCTTC
-	TRBD1	TRBV6-6	TRBJ1-5	CASSYFGTDSNQPQHF	TGTGCCAGCAGTTACTTTGGGACAGATAGCAATCAGCCCCAGCATTTT
-	-	TRBV5-1	TRBJ2-2	CASSIKTGNTGELFF	TGCGCCAGCAGCATTAAGACAGGGAACACCGGGGAGCTGTTTTTT
-	-	TRBV5-1	TRBJ2-7	CASRSTYDGVHEQYF	TGCGCCAGCAGGTCGACTTACGACGGGGTCCACGAGCAGTACTTC
-	-	TRBV18	TRBJ1-3	CASSPKLTGGNTIYF	TGTGCCAGCTCGCCAAAACTTACAGGGGGAAACACCATATATTTT
-	TRBD2	TRBV9	TRBJ2-7	CASSVTTSGTYEQYF	TGTGCCAGCAGCGTCACGACTAGCGGAACCTACGAGCAGTACTTC
-	-	TRBV9	TRBJ2-1	CASSVEGTYNEQFF	TGTGCCAGCAGCGTAGAAGGGACTTACAATGAGCAGTTCTTC
-	-	TRBV27	TRBJ1-5	CASSLFSTGNQPQHF	TGTGCCAGCAGTTTATTTTCCACGGGCAATCAGCCCCAGCATTTT
few	TRBD2	TRBV27	TRBJ2-3	CASRYPSGDRTDTQYF	TGTGCCAGCCGTTACCCTAGCGGGGACCGCACAGATACGCAGTATTTT
-	-	TRBV5-1	TRBJ2-7	CASSQTGLSSYEQYF	TGCGCCAGCAGCCAAACAGGGTTGTCCTCCTACGAGCAGTACTTC
-	TRBD2	TRBV6-5	TRBJ2-7	CASSRTSVSSYEQYF	TGTGCCAGCAGCCGCACTAGCGTGAGCTCCTACGAGCAGTACTTC
-	TRBD1	TRBV28	TRBJ1-5	CASTSIRGQYSNQPQHF	TGTGCCAGCACTTCAATCAGGGGACAGTATAGCAATCAGCCCCAGCATTTT
-	-	TRBV6-4	TRBJ1-1	CASTPEGHTEAFF	TGTGCCAGCACCCCGGAGGGGCACACTGAAGCTTTCTTT
-	TRBD2	TRBV9	TRBJ2-3	CASSVDPGGVDTQYF	TGTGCCAGCAGCGTAGATCCGGGAGGGGTGGATACGCAGTATTTT